These 23 T cell receptor beta chains were sequenced from one sample in a study of T cells in Graves' hyperthyroidism and ophthalmopathy. Amplification of TCR beta CDR3 regions used RNA as the template. An initial round of RT-PCR targeting the TCR CDR3 relied on the HTBI primer set. TCRdb independently ran MiXCR on the multiplex PCR reads; one entry per CDR3 protein. The sample holds hundreds of thousands of distinct CDR3 sequences, 20% to 25% seen once. The sequencing sample was made of blood. Receptor source: a woman between 65 and 79 years old with Graves' ophthalmopathy.

This clonotype turned up a few times. Given a much more abundant clone one base away, this may be a read error. The chain carries TRBV18 and TRBJ1-5; 8 nucleotides agree with TRBD1. Germline assignment: CDR1 KGHSH and CDR2 LQKENI. Trimming removed 6 bases from V and 4 bases from J; junction bases left unmatched: 8. The CDR3 covers 15 residues. CDR3 protein: CASSMGTGINQPQHF. CDR3 in DNA: TGTGCCAGCTCCATGGGGACAGGCATAAATCAGCCCCAGCATTTT.

The chain recombines TRBV14 with TRBJ1-1; the D gene is possibly TRBD1 (6 bases). Germline CDR1 SGHDN, CDR2 FVKESK. The CDR3 is 15 residues long. V gave up 3 bases and J gave up 1 base, with 12 bases separating them. The CDR3 reads CASSHHRDTNTEAFF. The CDR3 bases are TGTGCCAGCAGCCACCACCGGGACACGAACACTGAAGCTTTCTTT.

This clonotype was seen more than once but under ten times. This CDR3 reads CASGLVLPGVWETQYF. The CDR3 nucleotides are TGTGCTAGTGGTTTGGTACTCCCGGGAGTATGGGAGACCCAGTACTTC. V usage is TRBV12-5 and J usage is TRBJ2-5; possible D gene TRBD2, 6 bases. CDR3 length: 16 amino acids. Trimming pared 0 bases from V and 5 bases from J, leaving 16 bases between. CDR1 is LGHNT and CDR2 is FRNRAP in the germline V gene.

The rearrangement links TRBV29-1 to TRBJ2-7, with a weak D call TRBD1 (5 bases). The germline gives CDR1 SQVTM, CDR2 ANQGSEA. Trimming shortened V by 6 bases and J by 2 bases, and 8 bases separated the two germline ends. This CDR3 has 11 residues. Written as DNA, the CDR3 is TGCAGCGTCAGGGTGGCCTACGAGCAGTACTTC. Translation: CSVRVAYEQYF.

The genes are TRBV7-9 and TRBJ2-4; D is possibly TRBD2 (5 bases). CDR3 length equals 16 residues. With 5 bases removed from V and 0 bases from J, the gap between germline ends came to 14 bases. Germline assignment: CDR1 SEHNR and CDR2 FQNEAQ (reference sequence). This chain's CDR3 is CASSGWLRGAKNIQYF. In DNA, the CDR3 is TGTGCCAGCAGCGGCTGGTTACGGGGAGCCAAAAACATTCAGTACTTC.

The table lists this clonotype with a few counts. The genes are TRBV7-8 and TRBJ2-1; D possibly corresponds to TRBD2 (7 bases). CDR1 and CDR2 from the germline V gene are SGHVS and FQNEAQ. This CDR3 has 17 residues. The V gene lost 1 base and the J gene lost 11 bases, with 24 bases spanning the gap. The CDR3 DNA follows: TGTGCCAGCAGCTTAGTAGCCCCTAGCGGAGAGGGGGGGAAGCAGTTCTTC. Protein: CASSLVAPSGEGGKQFF.

The chain uses TRBV28 and TRBJ2-5; TRBD1 might be the D (5 bases). The CDR3 covers 13 residues. The germline V gene encodes CDR1 MDHEN and CDR2 SYDVKM. Trimming pared 3 bases from V and 7 bases from J, leaving 12 bases between. CDR3: CASSFVRGGTQYF. The CDR3 DNA reads TGTGCCAGCAGTTTCGTAAGGGGTGGGACCCAGTACTTC.

This clonotype was observed many times. V is TRBV2 and J is TRBJ1-5, with a tentative D call TRBD1 (6 bases). CDR1 SNHLY and CDR2 FYNNEI come from the germline V gene. This CDR3 region has 16 residues. Trimming left V 2 bases short and J 1 base short, with 12 bases between. CDR3 protein: CASSEMGARSNQPQHF. Written as DNA, the CDR3 is TGTGCCAGCAGTGAAATGGGGGCACGGAGCAATCAGCCCCAGCATTTT.

This rearrangement joins TRBV29-1 to TRBJ2-5, with unresolved D. Germline V CDR1 and CDR2: SQVTM, ANQGSEA. This CDR3 is 8 amino acids long. Between the trimmed V and J ends, which lost 4 bases and 12 bases, there was a span of 6 bases. In DNA, the CDR3 is TGCAGCGTTGGTCTGGAGTACTTC. Encoded protein: CSVGLEYF.

J is TRBJ1-6 and V is TRBV7-6; tentative D call: TRBD1 (6 bases). The CDR3 consists of 15 residues. The V end lost 1 base, the J end lost 6 bases, and 10 bases lay between the germline ends. Germline lookup yields CDR1 SGHVS and CDR2 FNYEAQ. CDR3 nucleotides: TGTGCCAGCAGCTTAGAGGACAGAATTAATTCACCCCTCCACTTT. The encoded protein is CASSLEDRINSPLHF.

In its sample, this clonotype was seen once. This chain uses TRBV14 with TRBJ2-1; possibly TRBD2 for D (5 bases). Germline V gene sequence: CDR1 SGHDN, CDR2 FVKESK. The ends were cut back, 4 bases at V and 7 bases at J, with 23 bases in the middle. This CDR3 has 17 amino acids. Written as DNA, the CDR3 is TGTGCCAGCAGCCCACCAGGATTAGGGCGGCTAGCTAATGAGCAGTTCTTC. Its protein is CASSPPGLGRLANEQFF.

This clonotype has a handful of counts. The CDR3 DNA reads TGTGCCAGCAGTGAATTGGCCTACACCGGGGAGCTGTTTTTT. Translating it yields CASSELAYTGELFF. The genes are TRBV2 and TRBJ2-2; no reliable D call. The germline CDR1 and CDR2 sequences are SNHLY and FYNNEI. This CDR3 is built from 14 residues. Trimming left V 2 bases short and J 3 bases short, with 7 bases between.

The V and J genes are TRBV7-2 and TRBJ2-7, with D perhaps matching TRBD1 or TRBD2 (5 bases each). Trimming stripped 3 bases from V and 6 bases from J, with 18 bases between. The CDR3 runs 15 residues. Germline assignment: CDR1 SGHTA and CDR2 FQGNSA. Here the CDR3 reads CASSLTGKGALEQYF. For the CDR3, the DNA is TGTGCCAGCAGCTTGACGGGGAAAGGGGCCCTCGAGCAGTACTTC. Full variable domain (missing parts from reference TRBV7-2 and TRBJ2-7): GAGVSQSPSNKVTEKGKDVELRCDPISGHTALYWYRQSLGQGLEFLIYFQGNSAPDKSGLPSDRFSAERTGGSVSTLTIQRTQQEDSAVYLCASSLTGKGALEQYFGPGTRLTVT.

This clonotype was detected a few times. CDR3 protein: CASSFSGVPEAFF. DNA of the CDR3: TGCGCCAGCAGCTTCTCAGGGGTACCTGAAGCTTTCTTT. The chain has TRBV5-1 and TRBJ1-1, with D possibly TRBD1 on 6 matching bases. CDR3 size: 13 residues. The germline V gene has CDR1 SGHRS and CDR2 YFSETQ. The V end was cut by 2 bases, the J end by 6 bases, with 11 bases between.

In this sample, this clonotype turned up once. The chain carries TRBV29-1 and TRBJ1-4, with 11 bases matching TRBD1. CDR1 SQVTM and CDR2 ANQGSEA come from the germline V gene. CDR3 size: 15 residues. The trim removed 6 bases at V and 3 bases at J, leaving 6 bases unmatched. The CDR3 is CSVRDRGFANEKLFF. In DNA, the CDR3 is TGCAGCGTCCGGGACAGGGGGTTTGCTAATGAAAAACTGTTTTTT. The variable domain in full, completed from reference TRBV29-1 and TRBJ1-4, reads SAVISQKPSRDICQRGTSLTIQCQVDSQVTMMFWYRQQPGQSLTLIATANQGSEATYESGFVIDKFPISRPNLTFSTLTVSNMSPEDSSIYLCSVRDRGFANEKLFFGSGTQLSVL.

J is TRBJ2-2 and V is TRBV5-1; D remains unclear. This CDR3 is 14 amino acids long. Germline V CDR1 and CDR2: SGHRS, YFSETQ. V was pared by 4 bases and J by 5 bases, with 12 bases between. In nucleotides, the CDR3 is TGCGCCAGCAGCCCGCGGCCTGGGACCGGGGAGCTGTTTTTT. Protein: CASSPRPGTGELFF.

The sample holds a few counts of this clonotype. The chain uses TRBV27 and TRBJ1-1; 7 nucleotides agree with TRBD1. V lost 7 bases and J lost 1; bases outside the gene matches: 3. Germline-derived CDR1 and CDR2 are MNHEY and SMNVEV (reference sequence). This CDR3 spans 13 amino acids. The DNA for the CDR3 is TGTGCCAGCATCTGGGACAGGAACACTGAAGCTTTCTTT. Translation gives CASIWDRNTEAFF.

V gene TRBV7-9 combines with J gene TRBJ2-1, with 8 bases aligning to TRBD2. Per germline, CDR1 SEHNR and CDR2 FQNEAQ (reference sequence). V shed 5 bases, J shed 8 bases, and the junction held 11 bases outside the gene matches. The CDR3 sequence is 15 residues long. This chain's CDR3 is CASSLRPGGIYEQFF. CDR3 bases: TGTGCCAGCAGCCTCCGTCCGGGAGGGATTTATGAGCAGTTCTTC.

The rearrangement joins TRBV4-1 to TRBJ2-1, with 9 positions matching TRBD1. Germline CDR1 MGHRA, CDR2 YSYEKL. Trimming took 7 bases from V and 6 from J; bases not matched to a gene: 7. There are 14 residues in the CDR3. The CDR3, as DNA: TGCGCCAGCACGACAGGGGGGAATGTCAATGAGCAGTTCTTC. This sequence encodes CASTTGGNVNEQFF.

This clonotype has ten or more counts. The rearrangement uses TRBV12-3 or TRBV12-4 and TRBJ2-7, with D perhaps matching TRBD2 (5 bases). The CDR3 totals 14 residues. Deletions cut 3 bases from V and 0 bases from J, with 9 bases between. CDR3 region: CASSFTGSSYEQYF. CDR3 DNA: TGTGCCAGCAGTTTTACGGGAAGCTCCTACGAGCAGTACTTC.

V and J are TRBV6-1 and TRBJ1-2; 8 bases are shared with TRBD1. The germline CDR1 and CDR2 sequences are MNHNS and SASEGT. This CDR3 has 13 residues. V lost 6 bases to trimming and J lost 5 bases; unmatched junction nucleotides: 5. The CDR3 DNA is TGTGCCAGCAGGACCAGGACAGGGTATGGCTACACCTTC. Translated: CASRTRTGYGYTF.

This clonotype was seen ten or more times. The rearrangement joins TRBV12-3 or TRBV12-4 to TRBJ2-6; D unresolved. The CDR3 totals 14 residues. V lost 8 bases to trimming and J lost 4 bases, with 12 bases between them. The CDR3 DNA is TGTGCCAGCGGAGACCCGGCCGGGGCCAACGTCCTGACTTTC. This translates into CASGDPAGANVLTF.

The rearrangement uses TRBV6-1 and TRBJ2-7, with D possibly being TRBD1 (6 bases). The CDR3 loop spans 14 amino acids. Germline V gene sequence: CDR1 MNHNS, CDR2 SASEGT. V was shortened by 4 bases and J by 4 bases, with 14 bases between the two germline ends. As DNA, the CDR3 is TGTGCCAGCAGTGTTACAGGGACATCTTACGAGCAGTACTTC. The encoded protein is CASSVTGTSYEQYF.